The clone carrying this TCR beta chain has more than one count but fewer than ten. The CDR3 is 15 amino acids. Trimming at V came to 2 bases and at J to 4 bases, leaving 6 bases not matched to a gene. Germline values: CDR1 MGHDK, CDR2 SYGVNS. These data originate in a study of human T cells and chemical hapten exposure. The time point: patch test 3, about 24 weeks after DPC sensitization. Treatment noted: therapeutic diphenylcyclopropenone sensitization with weekly scalp DPC. TCRdb independently ran MiXCR on the RACE reads; one entry per CDR3 protein. The sample lists some 97,000 distinct CDR3 sequences, roughly a quarter occurring once.

The sequenced sample was whole blood, obtained in connection with sensitization to the hapten diphenylcyclopropenone (DPC). The clonotype originates from a man aged 40-55 years with alopecia areata. Some clones in this sample may be carry-over from other donors' samples. This chain connects TRBV25-1 to TRBJ2-7; 9 bases line up with TRBD1. The DNA for the CDR3 is TGTGCCAGCAGTGAAGGAGGGACAGGGTTTTACGAGCAGTACTTC. Protein product: CASSEGGTGFYEQYF.